Described below is a single TCR beta chain sequence and its context. The V and J ends lost 5 bases and 6 bases respectively, with 13 bases between them. CDR1 and CDR2 from the germline V gene are SEHNR and FQNEAQ (reference sequence). The length of the CDR3 is 13 residues. The data were obtained in a study of cytomegalovirus exposure and HLA in healthy donors. Use of 60 Vbeta and 13 Jbeta primers characterized the PCR. TCRdb's table, derived via immunoSEQ multiplex PCR, lists solely in-frame clones and lacks some. Of 150,000 to 200,000 clones detected, around 76% appear once; the ten largest clones hold roughly 1%.

This chain links TRBV7-9 with TRBJ1-1; no clear D. The sequencing sample was made of PBMCs. The receptor was derived from a woman aged 40 to 50 in good health and CMV-seronegative. CDR3 region: CASSPLSIAEAFF. The DNA of the CDR3 is TGTGCCAGCAGCCCCCTCAGTATTGCTGAAGCTTTCTTT.